This TCR beta chain was sequenced during a study of blood T cells in healthy people across ages (dated by TCRdb to about 2015). In terms of the full investigation: In model experiments, roughly one uniquely barcoded TCR beta cDNA molecule per two T cells was captured by template switching. Age-related changes in TCR beta repertoire diversity were measured in the study by deep sequencing normalized with unique cDNA molecular identifiers. Four age groups were formed from the donors: young (average roughly 15 years), middle-aged (more than 35), aged (approximately 60) and long-lived (approximately 80). To avoid experimental bias, donors of different ages were spread randomly across the sequencing lanes. The study analyzed two additional independent replicas of 1 million unique cDNA reads from the same blood draw for two donors, one aged 18 to 30 and one aged 80 or older.

CDR1 SGHTS and CDR2 YDEGEE were looked up in the germline V gene. The CDR3 holds 16 amino acids from the cysteine to the phenylalanine. Only CDR3 DNA remains: 48 bases, in frame from the first base. Regarding this clonotype: The clone's antigen remains unknown. Mismatch with germline at one junction end may stem from a read error.

Library preparation employed 5' RACE. The run used an Illumina HiSeq 2500. A second PCR of roughly 7 to 12 cycles was run with a J-beta primer mix and a sample-barcoded 5' primer. A unique molecular identifier was introduced onto each TCR beta cDNA molecule by a template-switch 5' adaptor carrying 12 random nucleotides. Each sample yielded at least 3 million CDR3-containing paired-end reads. All of the RNA was converted into first-strand cDNA using the Mint cDNA synthesis kit, with a TRBC-specific oligonucleotide serving as the primer. Following uracil-DNA glycosylase treatment, a first 18-cycle PCR with universal primers M1SS and BC2_uni_R was performed on all cDNA. As for the original processing: For normalization, 1 million high-quality reads were randomly selected from each sample, with every read carrying a distinct molecular identifier. Instead of being binned into consensus sequences, reads that shared molecular identifiers were thrown out. CDR3 identification, clonotype clustering and error correction used MiTCR with a Q25 quality threshold and the strictest error-elimination algorithm. A nonparametric unseen species model with Euler transformation was used to estimate a lower bound on total TCR beta diversity. TCRdb reprocessed the public reads (quality trimming at Q25 with fastp, clone calling with MiXCR) and kept in-frame beta chains. Each entry is one CDR3 protein sequence, shown with its most common DNA and genes. The V and J calls were not made by the authors but by TCRdb's processing. This sample gives about 1.6 million distinct CDR3 sequences in total; around 36% of them show up just once. The ten largest clones capture roughly 12% of the sample.

The research as a whole found: Compared with the aged group, the long-lived group had more naive CD4+ T cells, fewer expanded clones and increased TCR diversity, a pattern suggesting age selection. Donor CMV infection status was unknown, potentially confounding age-related changes in expanded clonotypes. As age increased, observed TCR beta diversity per million T cells dropped in a roughly linear way, and a significant reduction was already evident by age 40. Estimates of total diversity based on one million sequenced T cells were regarded as lower bounds and as underestimates. Conclusive comparison of naive and antigen-experienced compartments was prevented by the profiling of bulk unsorted PBMCs. A strong correlation was found between observed TCR beta diversity and the percentage of naive T cells measured by flow cytometry.

The roughly 39 donors, aged about 6 to 100 years, were systemically healthy Caucasian individuals from Russia. Ten milliliters of peripheral blood were drawn from each donor into EDTA-treated Vacutainer tubes. Ficoll-Paque density-gradient centrifugation was used to isolate PBMCs, with at least 7 million per sample. Total RNA was extracted from PBMCs with Trizol reagent, with at least 5.5 micrograms obtained per sample. For every donor, an aliquot of PBMCs went through flow cytometry to measure the percentages of naive CD45RAhigh/CD27high T cells. The source of this sequence is a woman aged 25 to 45 in good health. Sequenced material: blood. This sequence uses TRBV5-8 and TRBJ1-5, and 8 bases in between align with TRBD1. The nucleotide sequence is TGTGTCAGCAGCGACCACAGGGGGAATAGCAATCAGCCCCAGCATTTT. It encodes CVSSDHRGNSNQPQHF.